This T cell receptor beta chain is from a study of shared clonotypes between healthy human individuals. Germline assignment: CDR1 LGHNA and CDR2 YNFKEQ. The CDR3 runs to 17 residues. After removal of 4 bases from V and 5 bases from J, the junction contained 11 bases not matched to a gene. The repertoire was sequenced with immunoSEQ multiplex PCR; TCRdb's copy has only in-frame clones and lacks some. The sample includes 2,500,000 or so clones, more than 90% of them seen just once. The sample was naive CD4+ T cells sorted from blood. As to subset: CD45RA+ positively selected. This TCR came from a man in his late teens or twenties in good health. This sequence joins TRBV4-2 and TRBJ2-2; 9 bases are shared with TRBD1. The CDR3 is CASSRQGVQGATGELFF. CDR3 in DNA: TGTGCCAGCAGCCGACAAGGGGTACAGGGGGCAACCGGGGAGCTGTTTTTT.